Reported below is one TCR beta chain. Its antigen remains undetermined. Base qualities are not at hand, and no much larger clone is one base apart. The V end loses 3 bases and the J end loses 1 base, and a stretch of 18 bases separates them. The germline V gene supplies CDR1 MDHEN and CDR2 SYDVKM. The CDR3, from cysteine to phenylalanine, totals 17 residues. The retained sequence is limited to the CDR3, 51 bases, with the frame set at the first base. This specimen belongs to a study of T cell changes during pregnancy in multiple sclerosis (dated by TCRdb to about 2019). A note on the overall study: The study examined how the T cell repertoire changed over the course of pregnancy in women with multiple sclerosis.

Preparation of the library involved the immunoSEQ multiplex PCR assay. TCRdb provides this immuneACCESS table in a form limited to in-frame rearrangements. Some clones are lacking; in checked studies, under half of them reflect an unresolved V gene, and why the rest are absent is not known. In all, the sample holds around 110,000 clones, and 80% to 95% of those were seen once. The top ten hold over 1.5% of the sample. The chain was built from TRBV28 and TRBJ2-5; TRBD1 is possibly the D segment (6 matching bases). The TCR sequence derives from a female donor with multiple sclerosis, enrolled in a pregnancy study. The input for sequencing was peripheral blood, taken in the third trimester of pregnancy. The DNA reads TGTGCCAGCAGTTTCGGACAGTTATTGGGGTCCCAAGAGACCCAGTACTTC. It translates to CASSFGQLLGSQETQYF.